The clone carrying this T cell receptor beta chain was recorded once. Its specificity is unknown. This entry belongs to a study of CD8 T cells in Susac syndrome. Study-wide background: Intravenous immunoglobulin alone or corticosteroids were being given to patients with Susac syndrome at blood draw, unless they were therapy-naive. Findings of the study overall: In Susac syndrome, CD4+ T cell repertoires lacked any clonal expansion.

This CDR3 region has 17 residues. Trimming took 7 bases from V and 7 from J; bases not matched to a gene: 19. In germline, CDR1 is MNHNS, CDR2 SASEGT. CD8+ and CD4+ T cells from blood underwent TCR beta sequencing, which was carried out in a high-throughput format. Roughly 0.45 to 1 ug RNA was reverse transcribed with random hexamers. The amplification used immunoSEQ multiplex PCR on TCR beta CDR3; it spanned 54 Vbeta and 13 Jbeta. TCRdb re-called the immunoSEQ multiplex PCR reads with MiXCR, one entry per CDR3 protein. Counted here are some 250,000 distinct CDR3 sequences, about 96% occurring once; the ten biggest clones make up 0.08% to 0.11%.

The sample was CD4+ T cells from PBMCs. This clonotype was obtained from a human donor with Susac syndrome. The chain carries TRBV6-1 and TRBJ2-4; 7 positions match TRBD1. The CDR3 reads CASTPPPTGPIWNIQYF. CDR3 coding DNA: TGTGCCAGCACCCCCCCGCCGACAGGGCCGATTTGGAACATTCAGTACTTC.